This T cell receptor (beta chain) was found in a study of brain T cells in children with intractable seizures (dated by TCRdb to the early 2020s). Context from the whole study: As a first screen for immune gene transcripts, resected brain tissue from 53 pediatric epilepsy surgery cases was run on a NanoString immunology panel. Among the roughly twelve selected surgery cases, eight also had pre-surgery blood sequenced, leaving four with brain tissue only.

This clone came up once. Its antigen remains undetermined. One end of the junction does not line up with germline, which may come from a read error. The time point label of this sample denotes: blood from clinic visit 5 months post-surgery; TSC patient then seizure free. The surgery cases showing the highest brain T cell transcript signatures were chosen for TCR beta chain sequencing of brain tissue and, when available, of blood. Patients had been treated with at least one anti-epileptic drug before surgery. The TCR-sequenced patients were children whose drug-resistant epilepsy was caused by tuberous sclerosis complex, focal cortical dysplasia, Rasmussen encephalitis or hemimegalencephaly. The Monarch genomic DNA purification kit was used to extract bulk genomic DNA from unsorted brain tissue and from whole blood. TCR beta chain sequences were generated from genomic DNA using the immunoSEQ assay. The original methods were these. CDR3 sequences not starting with the conserved framework cysteine at position 104 were manually removed. Clonality was calculated as one minus the normalized Shannon's Diversity Index, with values ranging from 0 (maximal diversity) to 1 (oligoclonal). Chi-squared comparison-of-proportions tests assessed whether the same CDR3 differed in frequency between samples, such as brain versus blood. Public clonotypes were identified by searching immuneACCESS, and similarity to known antiviral clonotypes was assessed with the VDJdb browser. In its TCRdb copy, this immuneACCESS table keeps in-frame sequences only and misses some clones. Where compared with another copy, unresolved V genes explain less than half of these, and the others have no known cause. The D gene and trimming were derived from the DNA, and the V and J assignments and clone size from that table. This sample lists 340,000 or so clones; roughly 92% were detected once. Together, the top ten hold 5% to 7% of the sample.

Broader findings and caveats from the paper: Sequencing depth differed between pre- and post-surgery blood, so clones missing from the pre-surgery sample may reflect undersampling. Viral specificity was inferred only from CDR3 sequence similarity, and patients' HCMV serostatus was unknown.

The CDR1 and CDR2 encoded by the germline V gene are KGHSH and LQKENI. The CDR3, from cysteine to phenylalanine, totals 14 residues. Only the CDR3 portion is preserved as DNA: 42 bases, with reading frame beginning at the first base. This chain joins TRBV18 to TRBJ2-4; the D segment could be TRBD2, given 5 matching bases. The receptor comes from a boy under two years old with tuberous sclerosis and intractable seizures. The sample in question was peripheral blood, obtained approximately 5 months after surgery. CDR3 loop: CASSPDGSGSYLDF. The DNA sequence is given as TGTGCCAGCTCACCCGACGGGTCGGGGTCTTACCTGGACTTC.